This T cell receptor (beta chain) was observed in a study of radiotherapy plus CTLA-4 blockade in lung cancer. Remarks on this clone: Antigen specificity is unknown.

The CDR3 consists of 16 residues. The germline V and J ends were trimmed by 0 bases and 3 bases, with 13 bases remaining between them. Germline V gene data show CDR1 as SEHNR and CDR2 as FQNEAQ (reference sequence). Patients had chemo-refractory metastatic non-small-cell lung cancer and received focal radiation plus CTLA-4 blockade that used ipilimumab. Findings and caveats of the study: After treatment with radiotherapy plus ipilimumab, TCR clones that came from the tumor expanded in blood. It was early blood T cell clone dynamics, with interferon-beta, that reportedly best predicted response.

Method: immunoSEQ multiplex PCR; TCRdb's copy keeps in-frame clones and lacks some. The sample has 55,000 to 65,000 clones; approximately 76% are singletons. The TCR originated in a human donor with non-small cell lung cancer who had a complete response to radiotherapy plus ipilimumab. This specimen was peripheral blood, taken from a patient treated with radiotherapy plus ipilimumab. The J gene is TRBJ2-3, the V gene TRBV7-9; a possible D gene is TRBD1 (5 bases). The chain's CDR3 is CASSLAGPGWTDTQYF. Here the CDR3 DNA reads TGTGCCAGCAGCTTAGCGGGGCCGGGTTGGACAGATACGCAGTATTTT.